The source of this T cell receptor (beta chain) is a study of blood T cell repertoires in COVID-19. The overall study: Sources were T cells, B-cell-depleted T cells, or PBMCs; the material itself was cDNA or gDNA.

Original handling: Amplification from reference gene primers served as the basis for estimated nucleated cell counts. Using immunoSEQ multiplex PCR, the repertoire was profiled, and TCRdb retains in-frame clones only, with some absent. For V, J and clone size, that table is used; D and trimming come from the DNA. In the table there are 220,000 or so clones, around 83% of which are singletons. CDR3 length: 16 amino acids. V shed 6 bases, J shed 7 bases, and the junction held 10 bases outside the gene matches. CDR1 is MDHEN, CDR2 SYDVKM, per germline. Recruited during active infection, patients (from Seattle) were subsequently followed longitudinally. The table lists this clone with a count of one.

Sequenced input: peripheral blood. The chain links TRBV28 to TRBJ1-4, with TRBD1 matching 11 bases. The sequence came from an elderly woman with COVID-19, enrolled during active disease. The CDR3 region is CASSSLGQGAGEKLFF. The CDR3 bases are TGTGCCAGCAGCTCTTTAGGACAGGGGGCAGGTGAAAAACTGTTTTTT.